The TCR beta chain described here comes from a study of technical replicates of blood from several donors. V was clipped by 2 bases and J by 0 bases, with 8 bases between them. Germline V gene lookup returns CDR1 MNHEY and CDR2 SVGAGI. The CDR3 length is 14 residues. This table comes from immunoSEQ multiplex PCR, and its TCRdb copy is limited to in-frame clones, with some not included. Of roughly 100,000 clones listed, approximately 96% are singletons. The rearrangement joins TRBV6-5 to TRBJ2-7, with D possibly being TRBD2 (6 bases). Sequencing was carried out using T cells isolated from PBMCs. This clonotype originated in a human donor in good health. CDR3 loop: CASSYGGISYEQYF. In DNA, the CDR3 is TGTGCCAGCAGTTACGGCGGGATCTCCTACGAGCAGTACTTC.